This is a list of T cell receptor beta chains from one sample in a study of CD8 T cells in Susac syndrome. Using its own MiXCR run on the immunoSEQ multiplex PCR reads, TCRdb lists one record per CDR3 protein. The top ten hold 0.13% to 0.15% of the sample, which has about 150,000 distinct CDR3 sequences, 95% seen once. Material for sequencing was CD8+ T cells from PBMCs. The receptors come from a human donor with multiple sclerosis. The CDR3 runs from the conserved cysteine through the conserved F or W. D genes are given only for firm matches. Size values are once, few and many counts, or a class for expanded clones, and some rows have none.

CDR3: CASSLNHEGPAFF
DNA: TGCGCCAGCAGCTTGAATCATGAGGGGCCAGCTTTCTTT
D: .
V: TRBV5-1
J: TRBJ1-1
size: .
length: 13

CDR3: CATKGILASEQFF
DNA: TGTGCCACCAAGGGCATATTGGCCAGTGAGCAGTTCTTC
D: .
V: TRBV19
J: TRBJ2-1
size: .
length: 13

CDR3: CASSQESDYGYTF
DNA: TGCGCCAGCAGCCAAGAGTCCGACTATGGCTACACCTTC
D: .
V: TRBV4-1
J: TRBJ1-2
size: once
length: 13

CDR3: CSVEISQSSYNEQFF
DNA: TGCAGCGTTGAAATCTCACAGAGCTCCTACAATGAGCAGTTCTTC
D: .
V: TRBV29-1
J: TRBJ2-1
size: .
length: 15

CDR3: CASSLAAGGLEETQYF
DNA: TGTGCCAGCAGCTTGGCCGCGGGGGGGCTGGAAGAGACCCAGTACTTC
D: TRBD2
V: TRBV5-6
J: TRBJ2-5
size: .
length: 16

CDR3: CASRGRGTRDTQYF
DNA: TGTGCCAGCAGGGGGAGGGGGACGAGGGATACGCAGTATTTT
D: .
V: TRBV27
J: TRBJ2-3
size: .
length: 14

CDR3: CASSPRGRNTEAFF
DNA: TGTGCCAGCAGCCCCCGGGGCAGGAACACTGAAGCTTTCTTT
D: .
V: TRBV7-9
J: TRBJ1-1
size: .
length: 14

CDR3: CASRDLTDTQYF
DNA: TGTGCCAGCCGGGACCTCACAGATACGCAGTATTTT
D: .
V: TRBV27
J: TRBJ2-3
size: few
length: 12

CDR3: CASSFQGDGELFF
DNA: TGTGCCAGCAGCTTCCAGGGGGACGGGGAGCTGTTTTTT
D: TRBD1
V: TRBV13
J: TRBJ2-2
size: .
length: 13

CDR3: CACGSGGLYGYTF
DNA: TGTGCCTGCGGTTCGGGAGGGCTCTATGGCTACACCTTC
D: .
V: TRBV30
J: TRBJ1-2
size: .
length: 13

CDR3: CASSTPDNLLEQFF
DNA: TGTGCCAGCAGTACCCCCGACAATCTCCTGGAGCAGTTCTTC
D: .
V: TRBV28
J: TRBJ2-1
size: .
length: 14

CDR3: CSVGQGAGQPQHF
DNA: TGCAGCGTAGGACAGGGGGCAGGTCAGCCCCAGCATTTT
D: TRBD1
V: TRBV29-1
J: TRBJ1-5
size: .
length: 13

CDR3: CASSGGQVGGYTF
DNA: TGTGCCAGCAGCGGGGGACAGGTCGGCGGCTACACCTTC
D: TRBD1
V: TRBV9
J: TRBJ1-2
size: .
length: 13

CDR3: CASSSSDRVAEAFF
DNA: TGTGCCAGCAGCTCCTCGGACAGGGTTGCTGAAGCTTTCTTT
D: TRBD1
V: TRBV7-9
J: TRBJ1-1
size: .
length: 14

CDR3: CASSESPGSKNIQYF
DNA: TGTGCCAGCAGTGAATCCCCGGGGAGCAAAAACATTCAGTACTTC
D: .
V: TRBV2
J: TRBJ2-4
size: .
length: 15